This entry lists 13 T cell receptor beta chains sequenced from one sample in a study of cytomegalovirus exposure and HLA in healthy donors. With 60 Vbeta and 13 Jbeta primers, the PCR was carried out. Assay: immunoSEQ multiplex PCR; the TCRdb copy retains only in-frame clones and omits some. This sample has approximately 110,000 clones, with approximately 78% found just once. Material for sequencing was PBMCs. The source of these receptors is a man younger than 40 in good health and CMV-seropositive.

This chain joins TRBV5-1 and TRBJ2-6; a weak D match, TRBD2 (5 bases). Trimming stripped 1 base from V and 2 bases from J, with 7 bases between. The germline V gene has CDR1 SGHRS and CDR2 YFSETQ. This CDR3 region has 15 residues. The CDR3 loop reads CASSLLGAGANVLTF. The CDR3 DNA is TGCGCCAGCAGCTTGTTGGGAGCTGGGGCCAACGTCCTGACTTTC.

The V call is TRBV6-1, the J call TRBJ1-5; perhaps TRBD1 as D (5 bases). The CDR3 consists of 16 residues. Trimming removed 4 bases from V and 0 bases from J, with 13 bases in between. From germline, CDR1 is MNHNS and CDR2 SASEGT. DNA for the CDR3: TGTGCCAGCAGTGCCCAGACAGTTTATAGCAATCAGCCCCAGCATTTT. Its translation: CASSAQTVYSNQPQHF.

The V call is TRBV9, the J call TRBJ1-2, with D hard to call. This CDR3 has 14 amino acids. Trimming pared 5 bases from V and 1 base from J, leaving 12 bases between. Germline CDR1 SGDLS, CDR2 YYNGEE. CDR3 sequence: CASRGAGNNYGYTF. The CDR3 DNA is TGTGCCAGCAGAGGCGCGGGAAATAACTATGGCTACACCTTC.

J is TRBJ1-2 and V is TRBV15; maybe TRBD1 (5 bases). The CDR3 loop spans 15 amino acids. From germline, CDR1 is LNHNV and CDR2 YYDKDF (reference sequence). Trimming took off 2 bases at V and 0 bases at J, with 10 bases between the two ends. The CDR3 is CATSRRTNPNYGYTF. The DNA for the CDR3 is TGTGCCACCAGCAGACGGACAAATCCTAACTATGGCTACACCTTC.

This chain joins TRBV5-8 and TRBJ2-7; no clear D. The CDR3 has 14 residues. Per the germline V gene, CDR1 is SGHTS and CDR2 is YDEGEE. Trimming left V 0 bases short and J 0 bases short, with 7 bases between. In DNA form, the CDR3 reads TGTGCCAGCAGCTTGGGAGGAGACTCCTACGAGCAGTACTTC. It encodes CASSLGGDSYEQYF.

J is TRBJ1-6 and V is TRBV18; 8 bases align to TRBD1. The V segment lost 6 bases and the J segment 8 bases; nucleotides outside the gene matches: 9. Germline V gene lookup returns CDR1 KGHSH and CDR2 LQKENI. The CDR3 is 15 amino acids. This CDR3 is CASSKDRVTDSPLHF. As DNA, the CDR3 is TGTGCCAGCTCTAAGGACAGGGTGACAGATTCACCCCTCCACTTT.

The V gene is TRBV19, the J gene TRBJ1-3; D is unclear. Trimming took off 6 bases at V and 4 bases at J, with 7 bases between the two ends. The CDR3 runs to 12 residues. CDR1 is LNHDA, CDR2 SQIVND, per germline (reference sequence). CDR3 nucleotide sequence: TGTGCCAGTAGAACAGACGGAAACACCATATATTTT. Protein product: CASRTDGNTIYF.

The J gene is TRBJ2-1, the V gene TRBV7-9; 8 positions agree with TRBD2. The length of the CDR3 is 19 residues. Germline V gene sequence: CDR1 SEHNR, CDR2 FQNEAQ (reference sequence). Trimming cost V 5 bases and J 4 bases; bases outside gene matches: 19. The CDR3 region has the DNA TGTGCCAGCAGCCACACGAGGGGAGTCGGGGGGGTTTTGTACAATGAGCAGTTCTTC. It is translated as CASSHTRGVGGVLYNEQFF.

V gene TRBV28 combines with J gene TRBJ2-4, with 9 bases aligning to TRBD1. There are 14 residues in the CDR3. Germline V gene data show CDR1 as MDHEN and CDR2 as SYDVKM. With V trimmed by 1 base and J by 6 bases, 1 base remained unmatched. The CDR3 coding sequence is TGTGCCAGCAGTTTATCGGGACAGGGAAACATTCAGTACTTC. Translation gives CASSLSGQGNIQYF.

This clone was detected once. V gene TRBV28 combines with J gene TRBJ2-3; 7 bases match TRBD2. Germline CDR1 is MDHEN and CDR2 is SYDVKM. Trimming at V came to 4 bases and at J to 5 bases, leaving 6 bases not matched to a gene. The CDR3 sequence is 14 residues long. This CDR3 reads CASSSSGDGDTQYF. CDR3 bases: TGTGCCAGCAGTTCAAGCGGGGATGGAGATACGCAGTATTTT. Drawing the rest from reference TRBV28 and TRBJ2-3, the complete variable domain is DVKVTQSSRYLVKRTGEKVFLECVQDMDHENMFWYRQDPGLGLRLIYFSYDVKMKEKGDIPEGYSVSREKKERFSLILESASTNQTSMYLCASSSSGDGDTQYFGPGTRLTVL.

The genes are TRBV18 and TRBJ2-2, with TRBD2 as a possible D gene (5 bases). The length of the CDR3 is 13 residues. Trimming shortened V by 5 bases and J by 7 bases, and 11 bases separated the two germline ends. Per the germline V gene, CDR1 is KGHSH and CDR2 is LQKENI. The CDR3 DNA sequence: TGTGCCAGCTCAACCTCGGGGATCGGGGAGCTGTTTTTT. Amino acids: CASSTSGIGELFF.

The rearrangement uses TRBV27 and TRBJ2-1, with 12 positions matching TRBD1. The germline gives CDR1 MNHEY, CDR2 SMNVEV (reference sequence). There are 15 residues in the CDR3. Trimming removed 6 bases from V and 8 bases from J; junction bases left unmatched: 8. The CDR3 DNA follows: TGTGCCAGCAGCTCCGGGACAGGGGGCTGGCATGAGCAGTTCTTC. This translates into CASSSGTGGWHEQFF.

This clone was counted only a few times. The rearrangement joins TRBV5-4 to TRBJ2-3, with 14 positions matching TRBD2. CDR1 SGHNT and CDR2 YYREEE come from the germline V gene (reference sequence). This CDR3 contains 18 residues. V lost 4 bases, J lost 1 base, and 8 bases stayed unmatched. This CDR3 reads CASSPYSTSGGGTDTQYF. CDR3 DNA: TGTGCCAGCAGCCCCTACTCGACTAGCGGGGGGGGCACAGATACGCAGTATTTT.